What follows describes a single T cell receptor (beta chain). A few counts support this clonotype. Its cognate antigen has yet to be identified. No qualities accompany the bases; no much larger clone lies one base away. The CDR3 holds 13 amino acids from the cysteine to the phenylalanine. The DNA shown is the 39-base CDR3, in frame from base 1. Between the V and J ends, shortened by 4 bases and 8 bases respectively, the junction contains 17 bases. The germline V gene (reference sequence) yields DFQATT for CDR1 and SNEGSKA for CDR2. The data stem from a study of patients and donors after allogeneic stem cell transplantation (dated by TCRdb to the early 2020s). Receptor amplification or capture employed RT-PCR. The sequencer was a NextSeq 550. TCRdb reworked the public reads: Q25 trimming with fastp, MiXCR clone assembly, productive beta chains retained. Rows with one shared CDR3 protein collapse into an entry with the most common genes and DNA. This sample gives about a million distinct CDR3 sequences in total; roughly 18% of them show up just once. Clones ranked in the top ten supply around 6% of the sample.

Here the chain combines TRBV20-1 and TRBJ1-2; no confident D gene assignment can be made. The sequence derives from a human donor who was either an allogeneic HSCT recipient or a stem cell or donor lymphocyte infusion donor (not recorded which). It is not recorded whose cells these are; they may come from a transplant donor. What was sequenced was blood, either unsorted or a sorted T cell fraction (not recorded which). The DNA sequence is given as TGCAGTGCTACCCCCTTAGTCTGGGTCGGCTACACCTTC. Its protein is CSATPLVWVGYTF.